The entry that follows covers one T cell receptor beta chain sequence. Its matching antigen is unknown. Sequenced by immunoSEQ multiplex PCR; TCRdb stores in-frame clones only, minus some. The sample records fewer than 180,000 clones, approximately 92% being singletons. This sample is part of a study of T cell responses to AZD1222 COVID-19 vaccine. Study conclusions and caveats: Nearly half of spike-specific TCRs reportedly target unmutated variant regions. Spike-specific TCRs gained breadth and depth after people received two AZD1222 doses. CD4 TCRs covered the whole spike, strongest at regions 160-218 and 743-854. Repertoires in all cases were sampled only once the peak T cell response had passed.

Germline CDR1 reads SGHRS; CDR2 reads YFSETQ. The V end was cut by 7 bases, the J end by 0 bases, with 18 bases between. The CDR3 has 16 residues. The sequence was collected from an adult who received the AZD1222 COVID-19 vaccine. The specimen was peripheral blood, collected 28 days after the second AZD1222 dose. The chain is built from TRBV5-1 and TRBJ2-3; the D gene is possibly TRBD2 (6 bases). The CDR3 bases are TGCGCCAGCCGTAGGGCACTAAGCGGGAGCACAGATACGCAGTATTTT. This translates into CASRRALSGSTDTQYF.